Listed here is a single T cell receptor beta chain. It lacks a known antigen. The input lacks base qualities; no much larger clone sits a single base away. The trial excluded patients who had a history of autoimmune disease or were on systemic immunosuppression. Peripheral blood for TCR sequencing was collected from all dose cohorts at baseline, on cycle 4 day 1, and on cycle 7 day 1. Samples came from an open-label, multicenter, first-in-human phase I dose-escalation trial of ivuxolimab. Adults with locally advanced or metastatic melanoma, renal cell carcinoma, hepatocellular carcinoma or head and neck squamous cell carcinoma were enrolled in the trial. Before TCR sequencing, CD4+ T cells and CD8+ T cells were sorted from peripheral blood as separate populations. For sequencing of the TCRbeta CDR3 region, genomic DNA was extracted from the sorted cells. The immunoSEQ Assay was used to sequence the TCRbeta CDR3 regions. Here the immuneACCESS table is served through TCRdb, limited to in-frame sequences with V and J called. Missing clones are a known gap in these copies; in checked studies unresolved V genes cover under half, and the rest lacks a known reason. Across this sample there are fewer than 30,000 clones, with 70% to 90% seen only once. Of the sample, roughly 19% falls within the top ten clones.

V is clipped by 5 bases and J by 8 bases, and the sequence between their germline boundaries is 12 bases long. CDR1 SGDLS and CDR2 YYNGEE are derived from the germline V gene. The CDR3 spans 12 residues, from the cysteine through the phenylalanine. The CDR3 DNA has 36 bases and is translated from base 1. This sample is drawn from a study of OX40 agonist ivuxolimab in advanced cancers. With respect to the entire study: Ivuxolimab was an agonistic, fully human IgG2 monoclonal antibody directed against OX40 (CD134), a costimulatory receptor. The paper covers the monotherapy dose-escalation part of the phase I ivuxolimab trial, which included N of about 51 patients. The purpose of peripheral TCRbeta sequencing was to test whether ivuxolimab changed TCR sequence diversity and led to clonal T-cell expansion. Intravenous ivuxolimab was administered to patients every 2 weeks at six dose levels: 0.01, 0.1, 0.3, 1.5, 3 and 10 mg/kg. Partial responses were achieved by three dose-escalation patients, of whom one had hepatocellular carcinoma and two had cutaneous melanoma. In the dose-escalation cohort, 82.7% of patients were male, and the mean age was approximately 64 years, with a range of about 23 to 80. Patients were allowed to have had prior anti-PD-1, anti-PD-L1 or anti-CTLA-4 therapy, and around 43% of the dose-escalation patients had been treated with checkpoint inhibitors. Of the approximately 50 patients in dose escalation, about 20 had hepatocellular carcinoma, about 15 had melanoma, 9 had renal cell carcinoma and 9 had head and neck cancer.

Findings and caveats that apply to the study as a whole: After ivuxolimab, CD8+ T cells had more expanded clones than CD4+ T cells on average. At doses from 0.1 to 3.0 mg/kg, clonal expansion was seen in both CD4+ and CD8+ blood T cells between baseline and week 6. Antigen specificity was not determined for the clonally expanded peripheral T cells. Low levels of normalized T-cell clonal expansion were also seen in some patients who did not respond. In the 0.1-3.0 mg/kg groups, partial responders had among the lowest normalized peripheral clonal expansion, particularly in CD8+ T cells.

The sequence was obtained from an adult with an advanced solid tumor such as melanoma, head and neck, liver or kidney cancer. The sample was CD4+ or CD8+ T cells sorted from blood, taken in a trial of the OX40 agonist ivuxolimab. The rearranged segments are TRBV9 and TRBJ2-3, with the D gene too uncertain to name. The CDR3 protein sequence reads: CASRGTLGTQYF. The nucleotides read TGTGCCAGCAGGGGAACCCTAGGTACGCAGTATTTT.